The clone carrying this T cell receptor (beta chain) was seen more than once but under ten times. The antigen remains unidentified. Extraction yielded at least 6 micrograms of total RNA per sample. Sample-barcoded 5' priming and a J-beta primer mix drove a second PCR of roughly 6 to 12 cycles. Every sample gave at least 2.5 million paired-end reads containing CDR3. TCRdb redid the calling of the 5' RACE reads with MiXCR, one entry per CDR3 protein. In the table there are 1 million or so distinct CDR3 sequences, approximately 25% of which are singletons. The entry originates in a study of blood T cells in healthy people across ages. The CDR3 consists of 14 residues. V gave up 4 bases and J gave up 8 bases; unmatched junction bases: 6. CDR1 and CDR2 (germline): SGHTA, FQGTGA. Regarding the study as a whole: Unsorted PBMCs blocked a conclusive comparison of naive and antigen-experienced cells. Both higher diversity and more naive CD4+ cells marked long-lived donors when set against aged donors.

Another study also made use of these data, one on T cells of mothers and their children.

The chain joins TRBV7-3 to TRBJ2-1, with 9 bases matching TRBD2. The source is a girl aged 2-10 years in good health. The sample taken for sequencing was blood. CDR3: CASSSTGLAHEQFF. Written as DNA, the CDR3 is TGTGCCAGCAGCTCGACGGGACTAGCCCATGAGCAGTTCTTC. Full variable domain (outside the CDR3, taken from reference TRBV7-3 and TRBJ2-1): GAGVSQTPSNKVTEKGKYVELRCDPISGHTALYWYRQSLGQGPEFLIYFQGTGAADDSGLPNDRFFAVRPEGSVSTLKIQRTERGDSAVYLCASSSTGLAHEQFFGPGTRLTVL.